The 23 T cell receptor beta chains below come from one sample, sequenced in a study of Graves' ophthalmopathy and Graves' hyperthyroidism. The authors amplified TCR beta CDR3 regions from RNA transcripts. First-round RT-PCR employed HTBI primers, with a second-round multiplex PCR after it. In TCRdb, the multiplex PCR reads were re-called with MiXCR into one record per CDR3 protein. The table includes about 660,000 distinct CDR3 sequences, about 38% detected once. Sequencing was done on a sample of peripheral blood. The receptors were sampled from an adult man with Graves' ophthalmopathy.

The rearrangement links TRBV7-2 to TRBJ2-5; 9 bases line up with TRBD2. CDR1 is SGHTA and CDR2 is FQGNSA in the germline V gene. V shed 4 bases and J 0 bases; nucleotides not matched to a gene: 21. This CDR3 is built from 21 residues. The CDR3, as DNA: TGTGCCAGCAGCTCACCCGCAATTGGGAGCGGGAGGCCCCCGAACCAAGAGACCCAGTACTTC. Translating gives CASSSPAIGSGRPPNQETQYF.

The chain carries TRBV9 and TRBJ2-7; 7 positions agree with TRBD1. This CDR3 region has 15 residues. Trimming removed 3 bases from V and 2 bases from J; junction bases left unmatched: 8. Germline CDR1 is SGDLS and CDR2 is YYNGEE. In DNA form, the CDR3 reads TGTGCCAGCAGCGGAACAGGGGCTGGGGCCTACGAGCAGTACTTC. Its translation: CASSGTGAGAYEQYF.

This chain connects TRBV5-1 to TRBJ1-2, with 7 bases fitting TRBD1. The CDR3 runs 14 residues. Germline CDR1 is SGHRS and CDR2 is YFSETQ. Trimming cost V 2 bases and J 3 bases; bases outside gene matches: 4. The CDR3 DNA sequence: TGCGCCAGCAGCTTTTCAGGGGGGGACTATGGCTACACCTTC. Translated: CASSFSGGDYGYTF.

The table lists this clonotype with a few counts. The junction departs from germline at one end; a sequencing error may be responsible. The chain joins TRBV9 to TRBJ2-5, with a possible D match to TRBD2 (6 bases). The CDR3 extends over 14 amino acids. Germline CDR1 and CDR2: SGDLS and YYNGEE. CDR3 region: CASSEWGDQEAQYF. The CDR3, as DNA: TGTGCCAGCAGCGAATGGGGGGACCAAGAGGCCCAGTACTTC.

In the case of this clonotype: Just one base apart from a much larger clone, this may be a read error. The rearrangement uses TRBV11-2 and TRBJ2-5; weak D call: TRBD1 (6 bases). Trimming stripped 2 bases from V and 8 bases from J, with 9 bases between. This CDR3 has 12 residues. Germline V gives CDR1 SGHAT, CDR2 FQNNGV. CDR3 sequence reads: CASSLKGVTQYF. DNA of the CDR3: TGTGCCAGCAGCTTAAAGGGGGTCACCCAGTACTTC.

The chain recombines TRBV7-6 with TRBJ1-1; D possibly corresponds to TRBD1 (6 bases). This CDR3 has 16 residues. V lost 1 base, J lost 3 bases, and 15 bases lay in between. Germline-derived CDR1 and CDR2 are SGHVS and FNYEAQ. As DNA, the CDR3 is TGTGCCAGCAGCTTAGTAAGCCGGGAGGGGGACACTGAAGCTTTCTTT. Amino acids: CASSLVSREGDTEAFF.

The rearrangement links TRBV29-1 to TRBJ2-7; TRBD2 matches at 7 bases. CDR3 length: 13 amino acids. The junction had 8 bases not matched to a gene; V was cut back by 7 bases and J by 2 bases. Germline V gene sequence: CDR1 SQVTM, CDR2 ANQGSEA. The CDR3 DNA is TGCAGCGCCGGGGGGAGCGGCACCTACGAGCAGTACTTC. This sequence encodes CSAGGSGTYEQYF.

This clonotype has a handful of counts. This may stem from a read error, because a much larger clone lies one nucleotide away. The DNA of the CDR3 is TGTGCCGGCAGCGATGGCGGGCCCAGAGGTGAGGAGCAGTACTTC. Its protein is CAGSDGGPRGEEQYF. The genes are TRBV7-9 and TRBJ2-7; possible D gene TRBD2, 5 bases. CDR1 is SEHNR, CDR2 FQNEAQ, per germline (reference sequence). The length of the CDR3 is 15 residues.

The V call is TRBV4-1, the J call TRBJ2-5; 9 bases are shared with TRBD2. The CDR3 spans 15 residues. J was trimmed by 5 bases and V by 2 bases; bases with no gene match: 6. Germline V gene sequence: CDR1 MGHRA, CDR2 YSYEKL. The CDR3 reads CASSQYSGGRETQYF. The CDR3 region has the DNA TGCGCCAGCAGCCAATATAGCGGGGGTAGGGAGACCCAGTACTTC.

This clonotype was observed at least ten times. This chain joins TRBV20-1 and TRBJ1-1; D uncertain. Germline V gene data show CDR1 as DFQATT and CDR2 as SNEGSKA (reference sequence). This CDR3 has 14 amino acids. V was trimmed by 2 bases and J by 2 bases, leaving 12 bases between them. In nucleotides, the CDR3 is TGCAGTGCTAGAACCGGATCGGGAAACACTGAAGCTTTCTTT. It encodes CSARTGSGNTEAFF.

The chain employs TRBV2 and TRBJ2-7, with TRBD2 matching over 9 bases. The CDR3 spans 14 residues. CDR1 is SNHLY, CDR2 FYNNEI, per germline. V shed 8 bases and J 1 base; nucleotides not matched to a gene: 6. The CDR3 protein is CASVRAGGSYEQYF. CDR3 coding DNA: TGTGCCAGCGTTCGAGCGGGAGGTTCCTACGAGCAGTACTTC.

This clonotype was found many times. CDR3 sequence reads: CASSEGREPLHF. The CDR3 DNA is TGTGCCAGCAGTGAAGGTCGGGAACCCCTCCACTTT. The chain recombines TRBV25-1 with TRBJ1-6, with D uncertain. Germline V gene lookup returns CDR1 MGHDK and CDR2 SYGVNS. Trimming took 2 bases from V and 12 from J, leaving 8 bases between them. The CDR3 covers 12 residues.

V and J are TRBV6-6 and TRBJ2-2, with D uncertain. Trimming cost V 2 bases and J 4 bases, with 8 bases left between them. The CDR3 is 14 amino acids. Germline lookup yields CDR1 MNHNY and CDR2 SVGAGI (reference sequence). CDR3 in amino acids: CASSYGLTTGELFF. CDR3 nucleotide sequence: TGTGCCAGCAGTTACGGGTTAACCACCGGGGAGCTGTTTTTT.

This clonotype has only one observation. This chain links TRBV29-1 with TRBJ1-1; maybe TRBD1 (6 bases). Trimming removed 4 bases at V and 6 bases at J, with 24 bases between. CDR3 length: 16 amino acids. CDR1 and CDR2 (germline): SQVTM, ANQGSEA. The CDR3, as DNA: TGCAGCGTTGCTGGGGGGGCCCCAGGGTTCACGGCTGAAGCTTTCTTT. Its protein is CSVAGGAPGFTAEAFF.

This sequence joins TRBV29-1 and TRBJ2-6, with D possibly TRBD2 on 6 matching bases. The V end lost 4 bases, the J end lost 8 bases, and 15 bases lay between the germline ends. This CDR3 has 14 residues. The germline CDR1 and CDR2 sequences are SQVTM and ANQGSEA. In DNA, the CDR3 is TGCAGCGTTGGGGGTCAGGGCGGGACCAACGTCCTGACTTTC. Translated, it gives CSVGGQGGTNVLTF. Using reference TRBV29-1 and TRBJ2-6 for the parts outside the CDR3, the full variable domain is SAVISQKPSRDICQRGTSLTIQCQVDSQVTMMFWYRQQPGQSLTLIATANQGSEATYESGFVIDKFPISRPNLTFSTLTVSNMSPEDSSIYLCSVGGQGGTNVLTFGAGSRLTVL.

This sequence joins TRBV7-3 and TRBJ2-5; 8 bases are shared with TRBD2. CDR1 is SGHTA and CDR2 is FQGTGA in the germline V gene. V dropped 6 bases and J dropped 4; count of bases not matched to a gene: 13. CDR3 length: 16 amino acids. The CDR3 sequence is CASSSRGREGRETQYF. The CDR3 region has the DNA TGTGCCAGCAGTTCTCGCGGCCGGGAGGGCAGAGAGACCCAGTACTTC.

In the case of this clonotype: Since a much larger clone is just one base distant, this may be a read error. Likely a read error: the CDR3 ends without its conserved phenylalanine or tryptophan. The V and J genes are TRBV12-3 or TRBV12-4 and TRBJ2-7; 9 bases fit TRBD1. The CDR3 is 15 residues long. The trim removed 7 bases at V and 7 bases at J, leaving 14 bases unmatched. The CDR3 nucleotides read TGTGCCAGCACCCCCGGGACAGGGTCCGAGAGGGAGCAGTACTGC. Amino acid sequence: CASTPGTGSEREQYC.

This chain links TRBV10-3 with TRBJ1-3, with D tentatively TRBD1 (6 bases). This CDR3 has 12 residues. Trimming removed 4 bases at V and 7 bases at J, with 8 bases between. Germline loops: CDR1 ENHRY, CDR2 SYGVKD. The DNA of the CDR3 is TGTGCCATCAGTGGACAGGAGAACACCATATATTTT. This codes for CAISGQENTIYF.

DNA of the CDR3: TGTGCCAGTAGTATTCCTAGCGGGGCGAACACCGGGGAGCTGTTTTTT. Translated, it gives CASSIPSGANTGELFF. The genes are TRBV19 and TRBJ2-2; 9 bases line up with TRBD2. Germline V gene data show CDR1 as LNHDA and CDR2 as SQIVND (reference sequence). The length of the CDR3 is 16 residues. V shed 3 bases, J shed 0 bases, and the junction held 2 bases outside the gene matches.

The rearrangement uses TRBV14 and TRBJ2-3; a possible D gene is TRBD2 (7 bases). The V end was cut by 3 bases, the J end by 8 bases, with 15 bases between. The CDR3 totals 14 residues. The germline CDR1 and CDR2 sequences are SGHDN and FVKESK. CDR3 bases: TGTGCCAGCAGCCAGAATGGCGGGGGCGGTACGCAGTATTTT. It encodes CASSQNGGGGTQYF.

The V and J genes are TRBV7-8 and TRBJ1-1; TRBD1 might be the D (6 bases). V lost 11 bases, J lost 3 bases, and 13 bases lay in between. CDR1 SGHVS and CDR2 FQNEAQ come from the germline V gene. CDR3 size: 12 residues. CDR3 DNA sequence: TGTGCCTGGGGGGACACCCACACTGAAGCTTTCTTT. Translated, it gives CAWGDTHTEAFF. Using reference TRBV7-8 and TRBJ1-1 for the parts outside the CDR3, the full variable domain is GAGVSQSPRYKVAKRGQDVALRCDPISGHVSLFWYQQALGQGPEFLTYFQNEAQLDKSGLPSDRFFAERPEGSVSTLKIQRTQQEDSAVYLCAWGDTHTEAFFGQGTRLTVV.

This chain links TRBV20-1 with TRBJ1-1; no reliable D call. The germline V gene encodes CDR1 DFQATT and CDR2 SNEGSKA (reference sequence). The CDR3 contains 13 residues. Trimming took 0 bases from V and 0 from J, leaving 5 bases between them. The CDR3 DNA sequence: TGCAGTGCTAGAGAACAGTTGAACACTGAAGCTTTCTTT. It encodes CSAREQLNTEAFF.

Comment on this clonotype: A much larger clone differs from this one at a single base, so this may be a read error. The chain carries TRBV9 and TRBJ1-2; 9 bases align to TRBD1. This CDR3 has 14 amino acids. Germline values: CDR1 SGDLS, CDR2 YYNGEE. CDR3 nucleotide sequence: TGTGCCAGCAGCGTAGATCCGGGACAGGGTCGCTACGCCTTC. Translation gives CASSVDPGQGRYAF.